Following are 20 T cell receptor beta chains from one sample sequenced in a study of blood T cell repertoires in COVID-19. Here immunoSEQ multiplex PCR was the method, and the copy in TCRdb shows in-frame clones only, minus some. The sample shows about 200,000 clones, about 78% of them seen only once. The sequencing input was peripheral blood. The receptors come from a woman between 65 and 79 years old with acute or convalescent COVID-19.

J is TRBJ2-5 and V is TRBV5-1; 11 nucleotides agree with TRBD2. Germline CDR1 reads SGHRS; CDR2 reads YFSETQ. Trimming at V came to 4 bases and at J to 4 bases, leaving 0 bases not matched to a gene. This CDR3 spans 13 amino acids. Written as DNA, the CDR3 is TGCGCCAGCAGCACTAGCGGGAGAGAGACCCAGTACTTC. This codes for CASSTSGRETQYF. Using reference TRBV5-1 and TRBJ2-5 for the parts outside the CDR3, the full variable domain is KAGVTQTPRYLIKTRGQQVTLSCSPISGHRSVSWYQQTPGQGLQFLFEYFSETQRNKGNFPGRFSGRQFSNSRSEMNVSTLELGDSALYLCASSTSGRETQYFGPGTRLLVL.

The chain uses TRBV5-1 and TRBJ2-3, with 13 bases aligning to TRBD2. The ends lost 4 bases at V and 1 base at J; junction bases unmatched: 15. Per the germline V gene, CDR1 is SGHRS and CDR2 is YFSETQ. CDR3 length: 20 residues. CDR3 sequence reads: CASSTLPGLAGSVGTDTQYF. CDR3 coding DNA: TGCGCCAGCAGCACCCTCCCGGGACTAGCGGGATCGGTGGGCACAGATACGCAGTATTTT.

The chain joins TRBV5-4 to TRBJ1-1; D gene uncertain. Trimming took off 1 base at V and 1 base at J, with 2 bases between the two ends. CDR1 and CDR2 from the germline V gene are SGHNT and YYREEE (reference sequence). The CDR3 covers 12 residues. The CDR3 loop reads CASSLRNTEAFF. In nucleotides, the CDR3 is TGTGCCAGCAGCTTGCGGAACACTGAAGCTTTCTTT. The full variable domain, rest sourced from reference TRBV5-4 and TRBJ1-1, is ETGVTQSPTHLIKTRGQQVTLRCSSQSGHNTVSWYQQALGQGPQFIFQYYREEENGRGNFPPRFSGLQFPNYSSELNVNALELDDSALYLCASSLRNTEAFFGQGTRLTVV.

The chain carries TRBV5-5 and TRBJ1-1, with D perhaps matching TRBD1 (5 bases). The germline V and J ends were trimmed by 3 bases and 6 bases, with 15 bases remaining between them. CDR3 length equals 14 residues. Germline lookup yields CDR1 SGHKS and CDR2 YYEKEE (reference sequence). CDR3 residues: CASSYDSLSPEAFF. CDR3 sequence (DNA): TGTGCCAGCAGCTACGACAGTCTCAGCCCTGAAGCTTTCTTT.

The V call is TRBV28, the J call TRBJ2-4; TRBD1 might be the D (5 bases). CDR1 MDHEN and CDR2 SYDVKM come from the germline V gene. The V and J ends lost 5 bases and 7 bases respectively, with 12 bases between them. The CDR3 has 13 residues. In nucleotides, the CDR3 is TGTGCCAGCAGTCCCAGACAGTTTAACATTCAGTACTTC. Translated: CASSPRQFNIQYF.

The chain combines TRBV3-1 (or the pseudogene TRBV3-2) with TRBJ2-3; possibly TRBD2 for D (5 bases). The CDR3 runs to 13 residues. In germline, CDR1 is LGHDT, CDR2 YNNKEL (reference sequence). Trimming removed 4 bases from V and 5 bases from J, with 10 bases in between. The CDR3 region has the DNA TGTGCCAGCAGCCTTTCTAGCCTAGATACGCAGTATTTT. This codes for CASSLSSLDTQYF.

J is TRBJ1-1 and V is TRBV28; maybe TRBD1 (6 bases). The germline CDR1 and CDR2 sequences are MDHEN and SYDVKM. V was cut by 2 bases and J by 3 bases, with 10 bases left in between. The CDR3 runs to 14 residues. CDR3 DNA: TGTGCCAGCAGTTTAACAGGGTGGGACACTGAAGCTTTCTTT. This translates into CASSLTGWDTEAFF.

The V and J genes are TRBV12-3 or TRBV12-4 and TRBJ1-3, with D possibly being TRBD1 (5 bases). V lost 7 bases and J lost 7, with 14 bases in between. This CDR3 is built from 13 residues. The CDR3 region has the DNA TGTGCCAGCAATGGACAACTGGGGAACACCATATATTTT. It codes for CASNGQLGNTIYF.

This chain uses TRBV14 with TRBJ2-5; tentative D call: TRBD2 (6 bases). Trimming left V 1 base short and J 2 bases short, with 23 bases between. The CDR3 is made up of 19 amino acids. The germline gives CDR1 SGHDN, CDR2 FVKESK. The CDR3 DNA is TGTGCCAGCAGCCAAGGGAGGGGCCGACTAGACGGGCGTCAAGAGACCCAGTACTTC. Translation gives CASSQGRGRLDGRQETQYF.

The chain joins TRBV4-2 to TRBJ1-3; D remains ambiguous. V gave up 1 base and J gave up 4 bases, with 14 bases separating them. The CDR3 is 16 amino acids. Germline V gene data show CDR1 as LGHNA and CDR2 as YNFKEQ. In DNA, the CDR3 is TGTGCCAGCAGCCAAGTAGCTCCGGTCTCGGGAAACACCATATATTTT. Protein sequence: CASSQVAPVSGNTIYF.

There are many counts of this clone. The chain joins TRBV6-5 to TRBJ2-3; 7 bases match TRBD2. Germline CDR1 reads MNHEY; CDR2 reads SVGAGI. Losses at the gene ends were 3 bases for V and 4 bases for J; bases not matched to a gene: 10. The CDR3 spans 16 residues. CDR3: CASSYFAGTTPDTQYF. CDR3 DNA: TGTGCCAGCAGTTATTTCGCCGGGACTACCCCAGATACGCAGTATTTT.

In nucleotides, the CDR3 is TGCGCCAGCAGCTTGGGAAGCGGGGAGGGGTACGAGCAGTACTTC. This encodes CASSLGSGEGYEQYF. The V gene is TRBV5-1, the J gene TRBJ2-7; 7 bases fit TRBD2. The germline gives CDR1 SGHRS, CDR2 YFSETQ. The trim removed 0 bases at V and 4 bases at J, leaving 7 bases unmatched. The CDR3 consists of 15 residues.

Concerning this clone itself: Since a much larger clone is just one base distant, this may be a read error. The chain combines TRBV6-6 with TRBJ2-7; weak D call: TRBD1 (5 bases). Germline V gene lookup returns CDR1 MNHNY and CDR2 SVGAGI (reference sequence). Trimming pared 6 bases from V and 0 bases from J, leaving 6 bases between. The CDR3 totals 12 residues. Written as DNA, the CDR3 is TGTGCCAGCAGGACAGACTCCTACGAGCAGTACTTC. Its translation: CASRTDSYEQYF.

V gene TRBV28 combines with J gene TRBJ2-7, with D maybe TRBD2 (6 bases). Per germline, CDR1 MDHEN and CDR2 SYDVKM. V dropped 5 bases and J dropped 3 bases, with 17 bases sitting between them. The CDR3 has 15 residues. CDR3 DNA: TGTGCCAGCAGTCCCCCGGGACTTCCTAACTACGAGCAGTACTTC. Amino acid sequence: CASSPPGLPNYEQYF.

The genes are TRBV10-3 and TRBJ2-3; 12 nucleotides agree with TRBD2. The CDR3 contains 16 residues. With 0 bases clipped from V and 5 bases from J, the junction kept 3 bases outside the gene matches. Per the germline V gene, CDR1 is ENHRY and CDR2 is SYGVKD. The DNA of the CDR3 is TGTGCCATCAGTGAGTCCCTAGCGGGAGGGAAAGATACGCAGTATTTT. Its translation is CAISESLAGGKDTQYF.

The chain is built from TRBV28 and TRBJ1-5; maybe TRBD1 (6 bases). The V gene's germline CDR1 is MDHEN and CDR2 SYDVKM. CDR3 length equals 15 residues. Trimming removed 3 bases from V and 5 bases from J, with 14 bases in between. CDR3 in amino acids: CASSFGGGGHQPQHF. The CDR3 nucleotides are TGTGCCAGCAGTTTTGGGGGAGGGGGTCATCAGCCCCAGCATTTT.

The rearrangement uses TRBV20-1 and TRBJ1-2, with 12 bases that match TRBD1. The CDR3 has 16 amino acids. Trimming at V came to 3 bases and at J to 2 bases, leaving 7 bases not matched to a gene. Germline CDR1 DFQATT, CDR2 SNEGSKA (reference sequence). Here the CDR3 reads CSASGDRGRLNYGYTF. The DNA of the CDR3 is TGCAGTGCTAGTGGGGACAGGGGGCGTCTGAACTATGGCTACACCTTC.

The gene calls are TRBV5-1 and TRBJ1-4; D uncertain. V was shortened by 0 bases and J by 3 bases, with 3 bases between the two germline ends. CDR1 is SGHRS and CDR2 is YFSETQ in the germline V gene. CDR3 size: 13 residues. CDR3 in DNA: TGCGCCAGCAGCTTGGCAGCTAATGAAAAACTGTTTTTT. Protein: CASSLAANEKLFF.

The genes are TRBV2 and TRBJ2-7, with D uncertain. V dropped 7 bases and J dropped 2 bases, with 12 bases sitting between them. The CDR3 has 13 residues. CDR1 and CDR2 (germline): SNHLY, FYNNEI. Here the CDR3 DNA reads TGTGCCAGCAAAGTGTCCGGAGCCTACGAGCAGTACTTC. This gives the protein CASKVSGAYEQYF. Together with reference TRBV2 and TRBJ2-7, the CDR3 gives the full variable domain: EPEVTQTPSHQVTQMGQEVILRCVPISNHLYFYWYRQILGQKVEFLVSFYNNEISEKSEIFDDQFSVERPDGSNFTLKIRSTKLEDSAMYFCASKVSGAYEQYFGPGTRLTVT.

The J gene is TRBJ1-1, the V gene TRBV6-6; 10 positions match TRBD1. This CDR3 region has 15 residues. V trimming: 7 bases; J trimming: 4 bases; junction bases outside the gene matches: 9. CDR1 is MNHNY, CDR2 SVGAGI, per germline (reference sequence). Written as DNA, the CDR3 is TGTGCCAGCACCAACCGGGACAGGGGCGGCACTGAAGCTTTCTTT. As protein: CASTNRDRGGTEAFF.